This T cell receptor beta chain was retrieved from a study of blood T cell repertoires in COVID-19 (dated by TCRdb to the early 2020s). For the wider study: The collaborator samples originated in the United States, Italy and Spain and spanned the acute and convalescent phases of COVID-19. The material from the prospective study consisted of cDNA or gDNA derived from T cells, B-cell-depleted T cells, or PBMCs. The dataset comprised deeply sampled blood TCRbeta repertoires from subjects exposed to, actively infected with, or recovered from COVID-19. The repertoires were made available in a free public database intended to serve as a resource for research on the immune response to SARS-CoV-2. The samples were drawn from the first 160 participants of the ongoing ImmuneRACE study and from some 1,300 subjects provided by 6 global collaborators. A de-identified subject ID, COVID-19 status, age in years and sex were almost always included in the sample metadata. Where HLA class I and class II types were available, the types were taken from metadata supplied by the sample provider, not from assay-based typing. What the authors observed across the whole study: The amount of clinical and demographic metadata varied by source and participant and was provided uncurated.

The immunoSEQ Assay, a bias-controlled multiplex PCR, was used to amplify TCRbeta CDR3 regions from genomic DNA. Per the original workflow: The number of nucleated cells in each sample was estimated by amplification of reference gene primers within the assay. To quantify the absolute abundance of each unique TCRbeta CDR3 rearrangement, sequence reads were collapsed and filtered. For each sample, productive Simpson clonality was calculated by taking the square root of Simpson's diversity index across productive rearrangements. Entries here come from immuneACCESS through TCRdb and include only in-frame sequences with V and J called. Some clones fail to appear in such tables; in the studies checked, an unresolved V gene covers under half of the shortfall, and the cause of the remainder is unknown. V, J and clone size were drawn from that table, and D and trimming were deduced from the DNA. The sample table contains approximately 68,000 clones; only one count was recorded for 70% to 90% of them. The ten largest clones capture 4.4% of the sample.

Taken from cysteine to phenylalanine, the CDR3 has 16 residues. Just the 48-base CDR3 DNA is kept, in frame starting at base 1. In the germline V gene, CDR1 corresponds to SGHTA and CDR2 to FQGNSA. Deletion took 0 bases off V and 4 bases off J, with a span of 10 bases between the germline ends. Collaborating institutions collected whole blood in K2EDTA tubes following their own protocols. For TCRbeta analysis, collaborator samples were shipped as frozen whole blood, as isolated PBMCs, or as DNA extracted from either sample type. With respect to this clone: What antigen it recognizes has not been identified. The input lacks base qualities; no much larger clone sits a single base away.

The sequencing sample was made of peripheral blood. The chain was built from TRBV7-2 and TRBJ2-6; the D segment could be TRBD2, given 5 matching bases. The sequence was collected from a man aged 45-60 years with active COVID-19. The nucleotide sequence reads TGTGCCAGCAGCTTAGCACAAACGGGGGGGGCCAACGTCCTGACTTTC. This encodes CASSLAQTGGANVLTF.